One and the same sample provided the 18 T cell receptor beta chains below, sequenced in a study of chemoradiotherapy in HPV16-positive cancers. Only in-frame clones appear in the TCRdb table, and some are missing; sequencing was by immunoSEQ multiplex PCR. This sample has roughly 30,000 clones, with about 90% found just once. The material was blood, obtained from a patient who underwent chemoradiotherapy. The receptor source for this set is a human donor with HPV-associated anogenital cancer.

The CDR3 bases are TGTGCCAGCAGCTTAGTGGGCAAATCCTCCTACAATGAGCAGTTCTTC. This codes for CASSLVGKSSYNEQFF. V and J are TRBV7-2 and TRBJ2-1; unclear D gene. Trimming shortened V by 1 base and J by 0 bases, and 10 bases separated the two germline ends. The germline V gene encodes CDR1 SGHTA and CDR2 FQGNSA. The CDR3 has 16 residues.

The V and J genes are TRBV7-2 and TRBJ1-5; possibly TRBD1 for D (5 bases). This CDR3 has 14 amino acids. Germline assignment: CDR1 SGHTA and CDR2 FQGNSA. The ends were cut back, 3 bases at V and 4 bases at J, with 10 bases in the middle. CDR3 region: CASSFRQSNQPQHF. CDR3 DNA: TGTGCCAGCAGCTTTAGACAGTCTAATCAGCCCCAGCATTTT.

The chain recombines TRBV11-1 with TRBJ2-7; no clear D. This CDR3 region has 13 residues. V lost 2 bases and J 4 bases, leaving 9 bases between the germline ends. CDR1 is SGHAT and CDR2 is FQDESV in the germline V gene (reference sequence). CDR3: CASSLNLPYEQYF. The CDR3 DNA reads as TGTGCCAGCAGCTTAAATCTCCCATACGAGCAGTACTTC. Full variable domain (outside the CDR3, taken from reference TRBV11-1 and TRBJ2-7): EAEVAQSPRYKITEKSQAVAFWCDPISGHATLYWYRQILGQGPELLVQFQDESVVDDSQLPKDRFSAERLKGVDSTLKIQPAELGDSAMYLCASSLNLPYEQYFGPGTRLTVT.

This clone was seen only once. The V gene is TRBV11-2, the J gene TRBJ1-3, with D perhaps TRBD1 (6 bases). The V gene's germline CDR1 is SGHAT and CDR2 FQNNGV. V lost 5 bases and J 4 bases, leaving 15 bases between the germline ends. CDR3 length: 15 amino acids. Written as DNA, the CDR3 is TGTGCCAGCAGCGGCAGACAGGTTTGGGGAAACACCATATATTTT. This sequence encodes CASSGRQVWGNTIYF. The full variable domain, in which reference TRBV11-2 and TRBJ1-3 provide the parts outside the CDR3, is EAGVAQSPRYKIIEKRQSVAFWCNPISGHATLYWYQQILGQGPKLLIQFQNNGVVDDSQLPKDRFSAERLKGVDSTLKIQPAKLEDSAVYLCASSGRQVWGNTIYFGEGSWLTVV.

This clone has just one count. The V call is TRBV6-5, the J call TRBJ2-5, with a possible D match to TRBD1 (5 bases). The CDR3 consists of 14 residues. V was shortened by 3 bases and J by 5 bases, with 13 bases between the two germline ends. From germline, CDR1 is MNHEY and CDR2 SVGAGI. In DNA form, the CDR3 reads TGTGCCAGCAGTTATACCCAGGGTTCGGAGACCCAGTACTTC. Its translation: CASSYTQGSETQYF.

J is TRBJ1-4 and V is TRBV2, with a weak D call TRBD1 (6 bases). V lost 10 bases, J lost 5 bases, and 20 bases lay in between. The CDR3 covers 15 residues. The germline V gene has CDR1 SNHLY and CDR2 FYNNEI. The CDR3 protein is CATASNRGRNEKLFF. The DNA for the CDR3 is TGTGCCACCGCGTCAAACCGGGGGCGAAATGAAAAACTGTTTTTT.

The gene calls are TRBV7-2 and TRBJ2-3; 8 nucleotides agree with TRBD1. The V gene end was trimmed by 2 bases and the J gene end by 6 bases; junction bases not matched to a gene: 1. The CDR3 contains 13 residues. The germline V gene has CDR1 SGHTA and CDR2 FQGNSA. CDR3 nucleotides: TGTGCCAGCAGCTTACAGGGGGCGGATACGCAGTATTTT. Translated: CASSLQGADTQYF.

The chain recombines TRBV30 with TRBJ2-2; possibly TRBD1 for D (5 bases). Trimming shortened V by 2 bases and J by 7 bases, and 8 bases separated the two germline ends. The CDR3 is made up of 12 amino acids. CDR1 is GTSNPN and CDR2 is SVGIG in the germline V gene (reference sequence). DNA for the CDR3: TGTGCCTGGAGTCCCCAGGGCGGGGAGCTGTTTTTT. It encodes CAWSPQGGELFF.

CDR3 protein: CASSEVALGGGRDTQYF. For the CDR3, the DNA is TGTGCCAGCAGTGAAGTGGCTTTAGGGGGGGGGAGAGATACGCAGTATTTT. The chain recombines TRBV2 with TRBJ2-3; weak D call: TRBD2 (7 bases). The CDR3 is made up of 17 amino acids. Trimming removed 1 base at V and 5 bases at J, with 19 bases between. Looked up from germline, CDR1 is SNHLY and CDR2 is FYNNEI.

The chain carries TRBV7-3 and TRBJ1-1; TRBD1 might be the D (6 bases). The CDR3 contains 15 residues. Germline CDR1 SGHTA, CDR2 FQGTGA. Trimming left V 3 bases short and J 6 bases short, with 17 bases between. CDR3 residues: CASSLGGQGLSEAFF. In DNA, the CDR3 is TGTGCCAGCAGCTTGGGGGGGCAGGGGTTGTCTGAAGCTTTCTTT.

The chain carries TRBV5-4 and TRBJ1-6; 10 bases line up with TRBD1. The germline V gene has CDR1 SGHNT and CDR2 YYREEE (reference sequence). The CDR3 has 16 amino acids. V dropped 1 base and J dropped 8; count of bases not matched to a gene: 6. CDR3 protein: CASSLRTGTGDSPLHF. The CDR3 DNA is TGTGCCAGCAGCTTGCGTACCGGGACAGGGGATTCACCCCTCCACTTT. Combining the CDR3 with reference TRBV5-4 and TRBJ1-6 gives the whole variable domain ETGVTQSPTHLIKTRGQQVTLRCSSQSGHNTVSWYQQALGQGPQFIFQYYREEENGRGNFPPRFSGLQFPNYSSELNVNALELDDSALYLCASSLRTGTGDSPLHFGNGTRLTVT.

The genes are TRBV14 and TRBJ1-2; TRBD1 agrees at 11 bases. J gave up 8 bases and V 2 bases, and 7 bases lay outside the gene matches. Germline loops: CDR1 SGHDN, CDR2 FVKESK. CDR3 length: 15 amino acids. The CDR3 loop reads CASSQSGQGAWGYTF. Here the CDR3 DNA reads TGTGCCAGCAGCCAATCCGGACAGGGGGCATGGGGCTACACCTTC.

V gene TRBV5-1 combines with J gene TRBJ1-1; TRBD1 might be the D (5 bases). V shed 4 bases and J shed 10 bases, with 14 bases lying between them. Per germline, CDR1 SGHRS and CDR2 YFSETQ. There are 12 residues in the CDR3. CDR3 nucleotides: TGCGCCAGCAGCCAGGGCCAAAGTCGAGCTTTCTTT. It is translated as CASSQGQSRAFF. The full variable domain, with the rest looked up from reference TRBV5-1 and TRBJ1-1, is KAGVTQTPRYLIKTRGQQVTLSCSPISGHRSVSWYQQTPGQGLQFLFEYFSETQRNKGNFPGRFSGRQFSNSRSEMNVSTLELGDSALYLCASSQGQSRAFFGQGTRLTVV.

The V and J genes are TRBV7-3 and TRBJ1-1; D might be TRBD1 (6 bases). The ends were cut back, 6 bases at V and 5 bases at J, with 16 bases in the middle. Germline lookup yields CDR1 SGHTA and CDR2 FQGTGA. The CDR3 runs to 14 residues. CDR3 DNA sequence: TGTGCCAGCAGGTCTGAGGGGGGCAGGACTGAAGCTTTCTTT. It translates to CASRSEGGRTEAFF. Based on the CDR3 plus reference TRBV7-3 and TRBJ1-1, the full variable domain is GAGVSQTPSNKVTEKGKYVELRCDPISGHTALYWYRQSLGQGPEFLIYFQGTGAADDSGLPNDRFFAVRPEGSVSTLKIQRTERGDSAVYLCASRSEGGRTEAFFGQGTRLTVV.

The genes are TRBV7-6 and TRBJ1-2; 7 bases match TRBD1. The CDR3 extends over 16 amino acids. Germline CDR1 is SGHVS and CDR2 is FNYEAQ. The junction had 7 bases not matched to a gene; V was cut back by 2 bases and J by 1 base. DNA for the CDR3: TGTGCCAGCAGCTTACGGGGACAGCGCCTTAACTATGGCTACACCTTC. Its protein product is CASSLRGQRLNYGYTF.

V gene TRBV7-2 combines with J gene TRBJ2-7; TRBD2 agrees at 10 bases. V dropped 3 bases and J dropped 2; count of bases not matched to a gene: 1. Germline V gene data show CDR1 as SGHTA and CDR2 as FQGNSA. The CDR3 consists of 14 residues. This chain's CDR3 is CASSFSGGPYEQYF. CDR3 in DNA: TGTGCCAGCAGCTTTAGCGGGGGGCCCTACGAGCAGTACTTC.

The chain links TRBV13 to TRBJ2-6, with D possibly matching TRBD1 (6 bases). Germline V gene data show CDR1 as PRHDT and CDR2 as FYEKMQ (reference sequence). The CDR3 sequence is 15 residues long. With 6 bases removed from V and 2 bases from J, the gap between germline ends came to 11 bases. The CDR3 coding sequence is TGTGCCAGCAGTACAGGGTTGGCTGGGGCCAACGTCCTGACTTTC. Protein sequence: CASSTGLAGANVLTF.

This clone was observed once. The chain has TRBV7-6 and TRBJ2-5; perhaps TRBD1 as D (5 bases). V dropped 1 base and J dropped 3 bases, with 12 bases sitting between them. This CDR3 is built from 15 residues. Per the germline V gene, CDR1 is SGHVS and CDR2 is FNYEAQ. Here the CDR3 reads CASSLVRTKEETQYF. The CDR3 DNA reads TGTGCCAGCAGCTTAGTGCGGACAAAGGAAGAGACCCAGTACTTC. The complete variable domain, with remaining parts taken from reference TRBV7-6 and TRBJ2-5, reads GAGVSQSPRYKVTKRGQDVALRCDPISGHVSLYWYRQALGQGPEFLTYFNYEAQQDKSGLPNDRFSAERPEGSISTLTIQRTEQRDSAMYRCASSLVRTKEETQYFGPGTRLLVL.